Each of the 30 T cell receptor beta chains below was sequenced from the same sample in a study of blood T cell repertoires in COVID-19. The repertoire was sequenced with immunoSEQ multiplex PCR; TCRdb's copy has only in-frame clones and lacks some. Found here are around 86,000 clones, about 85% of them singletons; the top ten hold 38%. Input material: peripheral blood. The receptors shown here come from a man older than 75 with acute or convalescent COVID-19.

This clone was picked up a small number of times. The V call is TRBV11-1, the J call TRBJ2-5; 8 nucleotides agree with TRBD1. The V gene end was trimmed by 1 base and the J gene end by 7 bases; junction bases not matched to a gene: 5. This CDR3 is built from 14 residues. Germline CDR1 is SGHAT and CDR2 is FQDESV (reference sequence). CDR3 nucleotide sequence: TGTGCCAGCAGCTTAGGCCGGACAGGGCGGACCCAGTACTTC. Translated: CASSLGRTGRTQYF.

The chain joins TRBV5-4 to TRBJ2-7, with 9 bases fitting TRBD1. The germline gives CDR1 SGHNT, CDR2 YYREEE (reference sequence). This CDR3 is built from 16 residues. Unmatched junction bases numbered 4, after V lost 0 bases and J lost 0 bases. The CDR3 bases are TGTGCCAGCAGCTTGGCTAACAGGGGGCCCTCCTACGAGCAGTACTTC. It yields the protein CASSLANRGPSYEQYF.

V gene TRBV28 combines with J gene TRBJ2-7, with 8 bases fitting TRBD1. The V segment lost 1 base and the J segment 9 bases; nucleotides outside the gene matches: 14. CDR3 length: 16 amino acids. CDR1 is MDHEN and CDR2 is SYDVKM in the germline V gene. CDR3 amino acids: CASSLFGQGFDRGQYF. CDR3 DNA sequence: TGTGCCAGCAGTTTATTCGGACAGGGTTTCGATCGGGGGCAGTACTTC.

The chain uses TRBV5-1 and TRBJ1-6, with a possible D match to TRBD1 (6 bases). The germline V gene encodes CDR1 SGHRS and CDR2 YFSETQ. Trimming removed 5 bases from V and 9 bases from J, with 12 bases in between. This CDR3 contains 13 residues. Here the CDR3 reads CASRALGASPLHF. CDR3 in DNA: TGCGCCAGCAGGGCTTTGGGGGCTTCACCCCTCCACTTT. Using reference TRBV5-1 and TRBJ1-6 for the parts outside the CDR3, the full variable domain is KAGVTQTPRYLIKTRGQQVTLSCSPISGHRSVSWYQQTPGQGLQFLFEYFSETQRNKGNFPGRFSGRQFSNSRSEMNVSTLELGDSALYLCASRALGASPLHFGNGTRLTVT.

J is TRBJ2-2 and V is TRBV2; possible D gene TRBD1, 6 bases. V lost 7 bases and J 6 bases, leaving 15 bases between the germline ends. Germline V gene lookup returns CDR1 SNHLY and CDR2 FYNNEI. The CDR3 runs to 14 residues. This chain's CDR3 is CASTGQLGPGELFF. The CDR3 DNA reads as TGTGCCAGCACAGGACAGCTGGGACCCGGGGAGCTGTTTTTT.

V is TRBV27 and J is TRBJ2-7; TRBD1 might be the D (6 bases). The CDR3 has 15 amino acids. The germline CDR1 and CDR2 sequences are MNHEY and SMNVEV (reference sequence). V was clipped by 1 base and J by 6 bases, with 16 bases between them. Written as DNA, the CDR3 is TGTGCCAGCAGTTTATTGGCAGGGGCTCTGGGCGAGCAGTACTTC. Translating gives CASSLLAGALGEQYF.

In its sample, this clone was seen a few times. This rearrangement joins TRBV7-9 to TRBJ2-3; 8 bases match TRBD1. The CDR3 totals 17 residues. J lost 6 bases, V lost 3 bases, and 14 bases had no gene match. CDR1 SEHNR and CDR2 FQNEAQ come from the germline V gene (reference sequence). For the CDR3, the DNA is TGTGCCAGCAGCTTCCCAAAGACAGGGGCACAGGAGGATACGCAGTATTTT. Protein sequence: CASSFPKTGAQEDTQYF.

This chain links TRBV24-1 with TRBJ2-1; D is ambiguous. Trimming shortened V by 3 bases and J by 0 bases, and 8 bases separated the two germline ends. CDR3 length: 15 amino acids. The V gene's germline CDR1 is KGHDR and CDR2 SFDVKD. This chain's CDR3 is CATSDTIGSYNEQFF. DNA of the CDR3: TGTGCCACCAGTGATACTATCGGCTCCTACAATGAGCAGTTCTTC.

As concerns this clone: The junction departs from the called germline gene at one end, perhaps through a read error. CDR3 sequence: CASSCEGHRGAVF. The DNA for the CDR3 is TGTGCCAGCAGTTGTGAGGGACACCGGGGAGCTGTTTTT. The chain combines TRBV28 with TRBJ2-2; D is perhaps TRBD1 (6 bases). The CDR3 extends over 13 amino acids. CDR1 MDHEN and CDR2 SYDVKM come from the germline V gene. The variable domain in full, completed from reference TRBV28 and TRBJ2-2, reads DVKVTQSSRYLVKRTGEKVFLECVQDMDHENMFWYRQDPGLGLRLIYFSYDVKMKEKGDIPEGYSVSREKKERFSLILESASTNQTSMYLCASSCEGHRGAVFGEGSRLTVL.

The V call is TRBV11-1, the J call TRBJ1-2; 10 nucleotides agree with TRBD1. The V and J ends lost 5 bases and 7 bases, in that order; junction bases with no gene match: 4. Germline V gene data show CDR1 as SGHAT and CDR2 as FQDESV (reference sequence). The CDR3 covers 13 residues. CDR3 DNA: TGTGCCAGCAGCCAGGACAGGGGGTCTGGCTACACCTTC. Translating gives CASSQDRGSGYTF. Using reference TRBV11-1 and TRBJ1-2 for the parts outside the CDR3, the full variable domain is EAEVAQSPRYKITEKSQAVAFWCDPISGHATLYWYRQILGQGPELLVQFQDESVVDDSQLPKDRFSAERLKGVDSTLKIQPAELGDSAMYLCASSQDRGSGYTFGSGTRLTVV.

The CDR3 DNA is TGTGCCAGTAGTTCAACAGGGGTGAACACCATATATTTT. This encodes CASSSTGVNTIYF. The chain links TRBV19 to TRBJ1-3, with TRBD1 identical over 7 bases. The V and J ends lost 5 bases and 7 bases, in that order; junction bases with no gene match: 5. The CDR3 loop spans 13 amino acids. Looked up from germline, CDR1 is LNHDA and CDR2 is SQIVND (reference sequence).

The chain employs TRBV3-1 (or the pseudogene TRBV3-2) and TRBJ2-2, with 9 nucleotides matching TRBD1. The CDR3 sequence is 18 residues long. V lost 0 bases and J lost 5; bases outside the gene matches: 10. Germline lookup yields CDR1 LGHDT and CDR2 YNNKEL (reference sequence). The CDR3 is CASSQELVGQGLTGELFF. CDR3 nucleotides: TGTGCCAGCAGCCAAGAACTCGTGGGACAGGGCTTAACCGGGGAGCTGTTTTTT.

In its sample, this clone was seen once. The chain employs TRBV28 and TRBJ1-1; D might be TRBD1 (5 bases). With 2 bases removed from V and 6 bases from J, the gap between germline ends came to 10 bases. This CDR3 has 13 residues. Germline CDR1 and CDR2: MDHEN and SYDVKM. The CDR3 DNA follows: TGTGCCAGCAGTTTACTAGGGGTCCCTGAAGCTTTCTTT. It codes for CASSLLGVPEAFF. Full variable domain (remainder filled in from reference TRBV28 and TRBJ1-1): DVKVTQSSRYLVKRTGEKVFLECVQDMDHENMFWYRQDPGLGLRLIYFSYDVKMKEKGDIPEGYSVSREKKERFSLILESASTNQTSMYLCASSLLGVPEAFFGQGTRLTVV.

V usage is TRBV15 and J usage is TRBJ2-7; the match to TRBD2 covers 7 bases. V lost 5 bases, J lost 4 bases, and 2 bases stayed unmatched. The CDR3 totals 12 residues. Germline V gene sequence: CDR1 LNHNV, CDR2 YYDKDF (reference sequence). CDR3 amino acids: CATSSRGYEQYF. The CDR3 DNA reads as TGTGCCACCAGCTCGCGGGGGTACGAGCAGTACTTC.

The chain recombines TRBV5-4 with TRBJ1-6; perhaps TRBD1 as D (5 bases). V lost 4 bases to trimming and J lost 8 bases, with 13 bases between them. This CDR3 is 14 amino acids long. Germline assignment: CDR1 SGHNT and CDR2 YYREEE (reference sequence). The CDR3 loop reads CASSLARGHSPLHF. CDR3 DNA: TGTGCCAGCAGCCTAGCGAGGGGACATTCACCCCTCCACTTT. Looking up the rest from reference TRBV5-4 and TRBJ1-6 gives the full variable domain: ETGVTQSPTHLIKTRGQQVTLRCSSQSGHNTVSWYQQALGQGPQFIFQYYREEENGRGNFPPRFSGLQFPNYSSELNVNALELDDSALYLCASSLARGHSPLHFGNGTRLTVT.

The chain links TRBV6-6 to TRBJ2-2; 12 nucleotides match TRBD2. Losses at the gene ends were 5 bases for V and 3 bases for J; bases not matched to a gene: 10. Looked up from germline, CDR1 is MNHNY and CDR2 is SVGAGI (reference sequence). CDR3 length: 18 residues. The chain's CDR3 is CASSRSGTSGSYTGELFF. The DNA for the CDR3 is TGTGCCAGCAGTCGTTCCGGGACTAGCGGGTCCTACACCGGGGAGCTGTTTTTT.

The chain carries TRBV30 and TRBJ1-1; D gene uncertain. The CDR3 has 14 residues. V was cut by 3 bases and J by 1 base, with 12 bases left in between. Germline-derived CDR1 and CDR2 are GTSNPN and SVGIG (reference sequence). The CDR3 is CAWSVLTPNTEAFF. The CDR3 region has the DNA TGTGCCTGGAGCGTACTGACACCGAACACTGAAGCTTTCTTT.

CDR3: CASSLGQGLGTAEAFF. CDR3 sequence (DNA): TGTGCCAGCAGCTTGGGACAGGGTCTGGGAACGGCTGAAGCTTTCTTT. The chain joins TRBV7-2 to TRBJ1-1; 9 bases agree with TRBD1. Germline trimming cut 3 bases from V and 6 bases from J; bases unmatched to any gene: 11. Germline V gives CDR1 SGHTA, CDR2 FQGNSA. The length of the CDR3 is 16 residues.

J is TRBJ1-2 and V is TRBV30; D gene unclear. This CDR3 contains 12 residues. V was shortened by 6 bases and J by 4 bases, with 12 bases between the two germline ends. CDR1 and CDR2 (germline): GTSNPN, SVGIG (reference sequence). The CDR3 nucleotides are TGTGCCTGTCCAGGCACCAGCTATGGCTACACCTTC. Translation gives CACPGTSYGYTF. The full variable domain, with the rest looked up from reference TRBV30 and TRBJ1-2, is SQTIHQWPATLVQPVGSPLSLECTVEGTSNPNLYWYRQAAGRGLQLLFYSVGIGQISSEVPQNLSASRPQDRQFILSSKKLLLSDSGFYLCACPGTSYGYTFGSGTRLTVV.

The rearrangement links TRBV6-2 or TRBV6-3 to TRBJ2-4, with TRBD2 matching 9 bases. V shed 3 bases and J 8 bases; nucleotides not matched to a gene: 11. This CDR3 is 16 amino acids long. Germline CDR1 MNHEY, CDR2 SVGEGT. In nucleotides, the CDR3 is TGTGCCAGCAGTTATGGTTGGCGGGAGGGCCGAGACATTCAGTACTTC. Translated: CASSYGWREGRDIQYF.

The CDR3 region has the DNA TGTGCCAGCAGTGACAGGGTAGGGGATGAGCAGTTCTTC. As protein: CASSDRVGDEQFF. The rearrangement joins TRBV6-1 to TRBJ2-1; TRBD1 might be the D (5 bases). The V gene lost 3 bases and the J gene lost 8 bases, with 11 bases spanning the gap. The CDR3 has 13 residues. Germline assignment: CDR1 MNHNS and CDR2 SASEGT.

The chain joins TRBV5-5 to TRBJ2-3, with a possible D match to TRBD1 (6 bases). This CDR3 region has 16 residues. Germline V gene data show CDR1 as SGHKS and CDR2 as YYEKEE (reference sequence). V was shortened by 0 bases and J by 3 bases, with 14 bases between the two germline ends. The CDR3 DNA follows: TGTGCCAGCAGCTTGGATCTGGCAGGGGTAACAGATACGCAGTATTTT. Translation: CASSLDLAGVTDTQYF. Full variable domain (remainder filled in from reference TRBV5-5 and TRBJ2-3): DAGVTQSPTHLIKTRGQQVTLRCSPISGHKSVSWYQQVLGQGPQFIFQYYEKEERGRGNFPDRFSARQFPNYSSELNVNALLLGDSALYLCASSLDLAGVTDTQYFGPGTRLTVL.

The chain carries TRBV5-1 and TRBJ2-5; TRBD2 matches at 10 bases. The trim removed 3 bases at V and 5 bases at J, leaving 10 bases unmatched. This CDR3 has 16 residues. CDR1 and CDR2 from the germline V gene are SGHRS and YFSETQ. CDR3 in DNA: TGCGCCAGCAGCTCTTCGAATAGCGGGAGGTTTGAGACCCAGTACTTC. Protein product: CASSSSNSGRFETQYF. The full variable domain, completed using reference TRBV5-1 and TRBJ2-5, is KAGVTQTPRYLIKTRGQQVTLSCSPISGHRSVSWYQQTPGQGLQFLFEYFSETQRNKGNFPGRFSGRQFSNSRSEMNVSTLELGDSALYLCASSSSNSGRFETQYFGPGTRLLVL.

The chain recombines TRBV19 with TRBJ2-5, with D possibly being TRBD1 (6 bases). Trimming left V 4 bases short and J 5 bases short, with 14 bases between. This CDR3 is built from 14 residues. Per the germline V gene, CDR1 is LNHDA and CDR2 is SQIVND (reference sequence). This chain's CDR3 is CASSNREFVETQYF. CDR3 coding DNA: TGTGCCAGTAGTAACAGGGAATTCGTCGAGACCCAGTACTTC.

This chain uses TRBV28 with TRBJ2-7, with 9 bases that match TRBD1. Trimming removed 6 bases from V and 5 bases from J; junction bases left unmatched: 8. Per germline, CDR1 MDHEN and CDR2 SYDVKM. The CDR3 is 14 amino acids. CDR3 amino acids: CASSPGTGYHEQYF. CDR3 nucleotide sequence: TGTGCCAGCAGCCCCGGGACAGGGTACCACGAGCAGTACTTC. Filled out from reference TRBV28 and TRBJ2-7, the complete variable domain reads DVKVTQSSRYLVKRTGEKVFLECVQDMDHENMFWYRQDPGLGLRLIYFSYDVKMKEKGDIPEGYSVSREKKERFSLILESASTNQTSMYLCASSPGTGYHEQYFGPGTRLTVT.

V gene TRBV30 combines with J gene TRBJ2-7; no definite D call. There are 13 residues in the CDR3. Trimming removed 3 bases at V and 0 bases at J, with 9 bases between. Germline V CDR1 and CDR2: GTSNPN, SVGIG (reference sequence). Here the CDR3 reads CAWRRQASYEQYF. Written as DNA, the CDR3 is TGTGCCTGGAGGAGACAAGCCTCCTACGAGCAGTACTTC.

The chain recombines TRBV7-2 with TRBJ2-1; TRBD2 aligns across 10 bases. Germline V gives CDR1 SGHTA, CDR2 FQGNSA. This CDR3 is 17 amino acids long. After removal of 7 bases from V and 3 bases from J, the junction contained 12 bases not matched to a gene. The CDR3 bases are TGTGCCAGCACCCTGCAGTCAGCGGGAGGGTACTACAATGAGCAGTTCTTC. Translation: CASTLQSAGGYYNEQFF.

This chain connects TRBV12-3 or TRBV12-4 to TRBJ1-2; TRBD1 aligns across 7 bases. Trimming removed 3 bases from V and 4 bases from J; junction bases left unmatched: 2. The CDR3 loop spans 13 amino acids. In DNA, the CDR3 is TGTGCCAGCAGTTTCGACAGGGCCTATGGCTACACCTTC. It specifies CASSFDRAYGYTF.

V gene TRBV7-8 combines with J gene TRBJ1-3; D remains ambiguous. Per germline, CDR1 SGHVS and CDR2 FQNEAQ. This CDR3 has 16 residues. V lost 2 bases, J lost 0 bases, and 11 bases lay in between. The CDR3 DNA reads TGTGCCAGCAGCTTAACTGTCACCACCTCTGGAAACACCATATATTTT. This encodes CASSLTVTTSGNTIYF. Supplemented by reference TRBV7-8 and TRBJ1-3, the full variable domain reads GAGVSQSPRYKVAKRGQDVALRCDPISGHVSLFWYQQALGQGPEFLTYFQNEAQLDKSGLPSDRFFAERPEGSVSTLKIQRTQQEDSAVYLCASSLTVTTSGNTIYFGEGSWLTVV.

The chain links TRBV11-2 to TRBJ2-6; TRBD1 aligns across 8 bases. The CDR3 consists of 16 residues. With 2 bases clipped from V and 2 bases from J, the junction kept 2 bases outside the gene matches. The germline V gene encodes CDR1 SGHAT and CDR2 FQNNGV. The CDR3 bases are TGTGCCAGCAGCTTAACGACAGGGGCTGGGGCCAACGTCCTGACTTTC. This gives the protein CASSLTTGAGANVLTF.